This record concerns one TCR beta chain sequence. Other nucleotide sequences from this sample produce the same CDR3. Profiled with immunoSEQ multiplex PCR; TCRdb holds only in-frame clones, not every one. This sample has some 2 million clones, with 85% to 95% found just once. Naive CD8 cells comprised CD45RO-negative, CCR7-positively selected cells, excluding terminally differentiated effector memory CD45RA+ cells. Trimming shortened V by 0 bases and J by 4 bases, and 11 bases separated the two germline ends. The CDR3 sequence is 15 residues long. CDR1 is SGHDT, CDR2 YYEEEE, per germline. The data were taken from a study of shared clonotypes between healthy human individuals.

This TCR was recovered from a man younger than 30 in good health. The sample taken for sequencing was naive CD8+ T cells sorted from blood. The V gene is TRBV5-6, the J gene TRBJ1-5; D is undetermined. The CDR3 DNA reads as TGTGCCAGCAGCTTGGGGACGGGAATAAATCAGCCCCAGCATTTT. Its protein is CASSLGTGINQPQHF.